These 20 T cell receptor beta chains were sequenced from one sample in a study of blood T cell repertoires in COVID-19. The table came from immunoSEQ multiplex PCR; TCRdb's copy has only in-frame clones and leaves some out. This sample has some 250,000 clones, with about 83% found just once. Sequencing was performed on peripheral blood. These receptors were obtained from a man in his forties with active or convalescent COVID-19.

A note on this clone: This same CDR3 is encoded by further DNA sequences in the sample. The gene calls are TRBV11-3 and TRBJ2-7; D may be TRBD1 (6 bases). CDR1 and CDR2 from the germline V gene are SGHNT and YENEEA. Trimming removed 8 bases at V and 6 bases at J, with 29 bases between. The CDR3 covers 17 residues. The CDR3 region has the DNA TGTGCCAGCGGATCAGTGGGTCCGGGACAAACCCTCGGCGAGCAGTACTTC. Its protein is CASGSVGPGQTLGEQYF.

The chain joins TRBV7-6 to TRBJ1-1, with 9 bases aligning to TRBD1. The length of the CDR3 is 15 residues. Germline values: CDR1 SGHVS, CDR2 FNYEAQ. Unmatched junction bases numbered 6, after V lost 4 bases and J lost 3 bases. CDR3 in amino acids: CASSSTGGEDTEAFF. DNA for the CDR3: TGTGCCAGCAGCTCAACAGGGGGCGAGGACACTGAAGCTTTCTTT.

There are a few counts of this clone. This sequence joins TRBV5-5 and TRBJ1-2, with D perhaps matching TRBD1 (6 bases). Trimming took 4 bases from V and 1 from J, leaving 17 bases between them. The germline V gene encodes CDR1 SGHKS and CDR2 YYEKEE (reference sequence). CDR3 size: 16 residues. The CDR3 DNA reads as TGTGCCAGCAGCCCCCACCCGGCACAGGGTAACTATGGCTACACCTTC. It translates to CASSPHPAQGNYGYTF.

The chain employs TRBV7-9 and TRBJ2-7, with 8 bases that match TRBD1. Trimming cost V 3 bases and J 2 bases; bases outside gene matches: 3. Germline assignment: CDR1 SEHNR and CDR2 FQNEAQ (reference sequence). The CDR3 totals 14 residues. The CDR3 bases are TGTGCCAGCAGCTTGAGGACAGGGCCCTACGAGCAGTACTTC. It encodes CASSLRTGPYEQYF.

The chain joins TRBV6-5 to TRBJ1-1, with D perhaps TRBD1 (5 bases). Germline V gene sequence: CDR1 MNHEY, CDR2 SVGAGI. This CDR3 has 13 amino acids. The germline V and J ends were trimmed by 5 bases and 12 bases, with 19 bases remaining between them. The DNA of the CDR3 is TGTGCCAGCAGTCCCCGGGACTCCGGCGGAACTTTCTTT. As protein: CASSPRDSGGTFF.

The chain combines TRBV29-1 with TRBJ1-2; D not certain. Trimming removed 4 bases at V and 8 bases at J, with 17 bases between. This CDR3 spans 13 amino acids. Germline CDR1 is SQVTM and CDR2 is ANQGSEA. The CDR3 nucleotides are TGCAGCGTTGCTAACATCGACTCGAGGGGCTACACCTTC. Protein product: CSVANIDSRGYTF.

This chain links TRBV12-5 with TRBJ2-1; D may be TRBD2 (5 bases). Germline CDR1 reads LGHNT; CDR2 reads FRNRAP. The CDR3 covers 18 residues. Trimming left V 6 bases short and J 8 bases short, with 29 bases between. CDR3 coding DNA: TGTGCTAGTGGCTCACTAGAAGATGGGATCCGACCTCGGTATGAGCAGTTCTTC. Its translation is CASGSLEDGIRPRYEQFF.

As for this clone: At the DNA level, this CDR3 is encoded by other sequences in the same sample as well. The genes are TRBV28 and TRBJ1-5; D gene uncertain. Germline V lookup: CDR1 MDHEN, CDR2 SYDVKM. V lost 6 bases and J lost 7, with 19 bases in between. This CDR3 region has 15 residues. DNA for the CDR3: TGTGCCAGCAGCCTGCAAGATTTCGTCGGGCAGCCCCAGCATTTT. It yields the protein CASSLQDFVGQPQHF. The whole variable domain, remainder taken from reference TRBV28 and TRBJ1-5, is DVKVTQSSRYLVKRTGEKVFLECVQDMDHENMFWYRQDPGLGLRLIYFSYDVKMKEKGDIPEGYSVSREKKERFSLILESASTNQTSMYLCASSLQDFVGQPQHFGDGTRLSIL.

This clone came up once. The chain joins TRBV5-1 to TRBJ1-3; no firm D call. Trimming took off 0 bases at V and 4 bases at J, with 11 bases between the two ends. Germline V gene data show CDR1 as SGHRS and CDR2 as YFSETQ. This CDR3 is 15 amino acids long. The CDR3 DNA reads TGCGCCAGCAGCTTGGAGGGCAGCGGGGGAAACACCATATATTTT. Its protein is CASSLEGSGGNTIYF.

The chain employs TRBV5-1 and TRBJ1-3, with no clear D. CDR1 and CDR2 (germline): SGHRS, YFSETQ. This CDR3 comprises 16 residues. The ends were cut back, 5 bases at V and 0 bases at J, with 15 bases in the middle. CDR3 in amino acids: CASSPSGLNSGNTIYF. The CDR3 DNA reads TGCGCCAGCAGTCCCTCCGGGTTAAACTCTGGAAACACCATATATTTT.

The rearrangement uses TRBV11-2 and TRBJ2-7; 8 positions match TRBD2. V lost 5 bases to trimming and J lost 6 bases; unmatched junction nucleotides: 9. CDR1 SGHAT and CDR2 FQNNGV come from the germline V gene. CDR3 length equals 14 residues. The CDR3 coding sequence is TGTGCCAGCAGCCCTAGGAGCGGGGGACCCGAGCAGTACTTC. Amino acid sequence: CASSPRSGGPEQYF.

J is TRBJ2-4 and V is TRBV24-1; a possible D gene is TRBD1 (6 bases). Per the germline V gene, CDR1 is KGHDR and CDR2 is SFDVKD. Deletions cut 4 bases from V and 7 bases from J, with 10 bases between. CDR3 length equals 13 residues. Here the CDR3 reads CATSDYRVNIQYF. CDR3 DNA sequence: TGTGCCACCAGTGACTACAGGGTTAACATTCAGTACTTC.

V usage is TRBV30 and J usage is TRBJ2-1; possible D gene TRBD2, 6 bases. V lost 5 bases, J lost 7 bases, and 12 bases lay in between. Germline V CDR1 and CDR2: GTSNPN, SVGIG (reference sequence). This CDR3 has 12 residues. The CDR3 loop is CAWEAGKNEQFF. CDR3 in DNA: TGTGCCTGGGAGGCGGGGAAGAATGAGCAGTTCTTC.

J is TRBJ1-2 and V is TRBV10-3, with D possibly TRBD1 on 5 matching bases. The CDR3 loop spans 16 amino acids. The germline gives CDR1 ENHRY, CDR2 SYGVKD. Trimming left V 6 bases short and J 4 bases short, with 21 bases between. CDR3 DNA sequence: TGTGCCATCAGGGGGACTGAGCAGGGCAGGATCTATGGCTACACCTTC. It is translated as CAIRGTEQGRIYGYTF.

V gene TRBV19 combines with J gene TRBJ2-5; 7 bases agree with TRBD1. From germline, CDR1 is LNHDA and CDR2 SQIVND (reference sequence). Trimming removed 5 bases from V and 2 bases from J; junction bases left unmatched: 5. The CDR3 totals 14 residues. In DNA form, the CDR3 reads TGTGCCAGTAGTTGGACAGGCGGGCAAGAGACCCAGTACTTC. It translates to CASSWTGGQETQYF. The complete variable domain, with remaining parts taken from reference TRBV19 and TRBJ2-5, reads DGGITQSPKYLFRKEGQNVTLSCEQNLNHDAMYWYRQDPGQGLRLIYYSQIVNDFQKGDIAEGYSVSREKKESFPLTVTSAQKNPTAFYLCASSWTGGQETQYFGPGTRLLVL.

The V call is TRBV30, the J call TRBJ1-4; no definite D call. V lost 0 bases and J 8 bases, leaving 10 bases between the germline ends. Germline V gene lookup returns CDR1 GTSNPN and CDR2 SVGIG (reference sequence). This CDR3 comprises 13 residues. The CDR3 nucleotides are TGTGCCTGGAGTGTACTATCGGGGGAAAAACTGTTTTTT. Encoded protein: CAWSVLSGEKLFF.

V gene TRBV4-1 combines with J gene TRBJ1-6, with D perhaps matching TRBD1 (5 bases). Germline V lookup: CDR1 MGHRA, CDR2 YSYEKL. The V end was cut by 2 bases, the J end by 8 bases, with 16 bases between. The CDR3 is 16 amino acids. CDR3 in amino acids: CASSQFGGASDSPLHF. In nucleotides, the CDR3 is TGCGCCAGCAGCCAATTCGGAGGGGCCAGTGATTCACCCCTCCACTTT.

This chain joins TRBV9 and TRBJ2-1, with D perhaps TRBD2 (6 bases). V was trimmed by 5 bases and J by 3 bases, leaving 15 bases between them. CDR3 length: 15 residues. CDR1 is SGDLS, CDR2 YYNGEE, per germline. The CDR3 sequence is CASSSGGAHYNEQFF. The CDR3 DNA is TGTGCCAGCAGTTCGGGCGGGGCCCACTACAATGAGCAGTTCTTC.

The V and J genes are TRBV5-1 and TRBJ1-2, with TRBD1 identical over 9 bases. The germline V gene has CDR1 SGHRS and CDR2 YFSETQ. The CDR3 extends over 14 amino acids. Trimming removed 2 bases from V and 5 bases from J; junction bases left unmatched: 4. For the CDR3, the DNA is TGCGCCAGCAGCTTACAGGGGGCAAGTTATGGCTACACCTTC. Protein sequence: CASSLQGASYGYTF.

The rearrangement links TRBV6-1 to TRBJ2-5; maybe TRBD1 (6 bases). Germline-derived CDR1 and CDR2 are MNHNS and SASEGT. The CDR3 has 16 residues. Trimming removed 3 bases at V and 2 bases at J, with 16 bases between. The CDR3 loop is CASSDSGRTVQETQYF. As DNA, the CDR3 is TGTGCCAGCAGTGATTCTGGACGGACAGTTCAAGAGACCCAGTACTTC.